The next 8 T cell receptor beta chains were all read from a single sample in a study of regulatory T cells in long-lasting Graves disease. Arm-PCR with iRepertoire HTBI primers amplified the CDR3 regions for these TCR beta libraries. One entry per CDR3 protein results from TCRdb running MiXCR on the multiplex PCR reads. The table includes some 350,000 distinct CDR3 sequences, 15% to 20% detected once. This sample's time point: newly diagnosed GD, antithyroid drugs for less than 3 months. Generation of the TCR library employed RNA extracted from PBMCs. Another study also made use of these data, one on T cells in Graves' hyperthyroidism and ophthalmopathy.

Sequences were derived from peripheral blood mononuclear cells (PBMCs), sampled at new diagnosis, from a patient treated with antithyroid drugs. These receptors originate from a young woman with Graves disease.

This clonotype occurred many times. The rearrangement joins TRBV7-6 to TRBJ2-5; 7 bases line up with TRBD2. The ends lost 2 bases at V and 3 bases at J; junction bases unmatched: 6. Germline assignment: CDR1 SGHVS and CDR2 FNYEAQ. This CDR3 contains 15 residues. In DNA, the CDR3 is TGTGCCAGCAGCTTATCAGGGCGGGGGAAAGAGACCCAGTACTTC. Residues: CASSLSGRGKETQYF.

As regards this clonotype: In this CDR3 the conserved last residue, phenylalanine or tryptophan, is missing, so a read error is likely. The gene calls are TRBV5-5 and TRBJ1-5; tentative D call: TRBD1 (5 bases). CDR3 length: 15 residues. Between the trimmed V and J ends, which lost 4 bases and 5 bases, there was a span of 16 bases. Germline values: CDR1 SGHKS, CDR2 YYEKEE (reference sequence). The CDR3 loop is CASSHVGQGDQPQHS. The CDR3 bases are TGTGCCAGCAGCCATGTCGGCCAGGGAGATCAGCCCCAGCATTCT.

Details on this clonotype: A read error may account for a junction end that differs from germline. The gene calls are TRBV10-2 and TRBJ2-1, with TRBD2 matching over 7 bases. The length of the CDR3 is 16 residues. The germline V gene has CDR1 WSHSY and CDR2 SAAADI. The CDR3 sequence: CAGSEWGGSFYNEQFF. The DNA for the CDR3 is TGCGCCGGCAGTGAGTGGGGCGGGAGTTTTTACAATGAGCAGTTCTTC.

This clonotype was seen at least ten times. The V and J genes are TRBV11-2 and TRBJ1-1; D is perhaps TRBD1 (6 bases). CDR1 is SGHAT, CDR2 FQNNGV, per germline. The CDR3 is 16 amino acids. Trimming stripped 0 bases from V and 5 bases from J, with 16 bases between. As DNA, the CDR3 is TGTGCCAGCAGCTTAGATCGGTCGGGGGCGCGAACTGAAGCTTTCTTT. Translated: CASSLDRSGARTEAFF. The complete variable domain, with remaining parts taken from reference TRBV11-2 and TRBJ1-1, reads EAGVAQSPRYKIIEKRQSVAFWCNPISGHATLYWYQQILGQGPKLLIQFQNNGVVDDSQLPKDRFSAERLKGVDSTLKIQPAKLEDSAVYLCASSLDRSGARTEAFFGQGTRLTVV.

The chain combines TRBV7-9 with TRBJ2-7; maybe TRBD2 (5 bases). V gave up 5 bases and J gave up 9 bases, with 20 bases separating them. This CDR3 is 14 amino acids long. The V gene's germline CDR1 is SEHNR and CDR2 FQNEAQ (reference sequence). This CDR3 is CASSPRVDGAGQYF. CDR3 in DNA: TGTGCCAGCAGCCCCCGGGTCGATGGCGCGGGGCAGTACTTC.

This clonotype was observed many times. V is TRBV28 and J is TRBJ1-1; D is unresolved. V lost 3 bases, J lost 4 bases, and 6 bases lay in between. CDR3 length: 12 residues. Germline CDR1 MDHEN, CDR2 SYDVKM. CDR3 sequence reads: CASSFLFTEAFF. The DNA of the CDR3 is TGTGCCAGCAGTTTTCTGTTCACTGAAGCTTTCTTT.

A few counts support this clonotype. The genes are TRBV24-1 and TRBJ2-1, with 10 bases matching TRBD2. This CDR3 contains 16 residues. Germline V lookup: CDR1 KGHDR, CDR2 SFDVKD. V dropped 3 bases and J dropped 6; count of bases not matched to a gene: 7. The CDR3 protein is CATSDASGGPSNEQFF. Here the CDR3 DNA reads TGTGCCACCAGTGATGCTAGCGGGGGCCCCTCCAATGAGCAGTTCTTC.

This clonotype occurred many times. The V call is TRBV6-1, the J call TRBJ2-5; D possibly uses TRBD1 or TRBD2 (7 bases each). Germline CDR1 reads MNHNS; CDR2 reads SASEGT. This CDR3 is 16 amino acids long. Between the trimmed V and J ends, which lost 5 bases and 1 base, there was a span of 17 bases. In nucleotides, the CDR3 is TGTGCCAGCAGTCGAACCAGGGGGGGACCCCAAGAGACCCAGTACTTC. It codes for CASSRTRGGPQETQYF.